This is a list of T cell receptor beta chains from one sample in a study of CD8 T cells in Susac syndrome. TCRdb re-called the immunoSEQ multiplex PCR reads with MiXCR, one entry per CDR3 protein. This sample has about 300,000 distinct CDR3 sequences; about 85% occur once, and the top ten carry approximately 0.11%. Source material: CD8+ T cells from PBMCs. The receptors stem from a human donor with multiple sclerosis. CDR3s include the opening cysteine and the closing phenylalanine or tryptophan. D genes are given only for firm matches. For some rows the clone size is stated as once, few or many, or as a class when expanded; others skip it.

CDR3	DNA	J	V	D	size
CASSLAASPTQSYEQYF	TGTGCCAGCAGCTTGGCTGCTAGCCCTACACAATCCTACGAGCAGTACTTC	TRBJ2-7	TRBV5-4	-	-
CASSLVMSGEGRNEQYF	TGTGCCAGCAGTTTAGTCATGTCGGGGGAGGGCCGAAACGAGCAGTACTTC	TRBJ2-7	TRBV12-3/TRBV12-4	TRBD2	-
CASSSGGAAYEQYF	TGTGCCAGCAGTTCCGGAGGGGCGGCCTACGAGCAGTACTTC	TRBJ2-7	TRBV11-2	-	-
CASSQVGQDTQYF	TGTGCCAGCAGCCAAGTAGGTCAAGATACGCAGTATTTT	TRBJ2-3	TRBV4-2	-	few
CASSPPPSGRPFNEQFF	TGTGCCAGCAGTCCGCCCCCTAGCGGGAGGCCATTTAATGAGCAGTTCTTC	TRBJ2-1	TRBV27	TRBD2	-
CASSPPGQRAFF	TGTGCCAGCAGCCCCCCGGGACAAAGGGCTTTCTTT	TRBJ1-1	TRBV7-9	-	-
CASSLLRGQSSYEQYF	TGTGCCAGCAGCTTATTACGGGGACAGAGCTCCTACGAGCAGTACTTC	TRBJ2-7	TRBV7-9	TRBD1	-
CASSFTGVVVAGSYNEQFF	TGTGCCAGCAGTTTCACCGGGGTGGTAGTGGCGGGTTCCTACAATGAGCAGTTCTTC	TRBJ2-1	TRBV28	-	-
CASSPGQDLKMNTEAFF	TGTGCCAGCAGTCCAGGACAGGACCTTAAGATGAACACTGAAGCTTTCTTT	TRBJ1-1	TRBV28	TRBD1	-
CASSLIGEQVEFF	TGTGCCAGCAGTTTAATCGGGGAACAGGTTGAGTTCTTC	TRBJ2-1	TRBV27	-	-
CASSQDFQFYSGSSYNEQFF	TGCGCCAGCAGCCAAGACTTTCAGTTCTATAGCGGGAGCTCCTACAATGAGCAGTTCTTC	TRBJ2-1	TRBV4-1	TRBD2	-
CSVEEVYSNTEAFF	TGCAGCGTTGAAGAGGTATACAGTAACACTGAAGCTTTCTTT	TRBJ1-1	TRBV29-1	-	-
CASRNPRLSYEQYF	TGTGCCAGCAGAAACCCCCGCCTCTCCTACGAGCAGTACTTC	TRBJ2-7	TRBV11-2	-	-
CASSPRGRLVDTQYF	TGTGCCAGCAGCCCGCGGGGGCGATTAGTCGATACGCAGTATTTT	TRBJ2-3	TRBV7-3	-	-
CASSYSGSSSYNEQFF	TGTGCCAGCAGTTACTCGGGGTCCTCATCCTACAATGAGCAGTTCTTC	TRBJ2-1	TRBV6-5	-	-
CASSLPLRGGRGGEQFF	TGTGCCAGCAGCTTGCCCCTAAGGGGCGGGAGGGGGGGTGAGCAGTTCTTC	TRBJ2-1	TRBV7-9	TRBD2	-
CASSSYQENEQFF	TGTGCCAGCAGTTCATATCAGGAGAATGAGCAGTTCTTC	TRBJ2-1	TRBV12-3/TRBV12-4	-	-
CASSALRSPETQYF	TGTGCCAGCAGCGCCCTCAGAAGCCCAGAGACCCAGTACTTC	TRBJ2-5	TRBV9	-	-
CASSYSVGESSYEQYF	TGTGCCAGCAGTTACTCGGTGGGGGAGAGCTCCTACGAGCAGTACTTC	TRBJ2-7	TRBV6-5	-	-
CASSVAGVVDTQYF	TGTGCCAGCAGCGTAGCGGGAGTAGTAGATACGCAGTATTTT	TRBJ2-3	TRBV9	-	-